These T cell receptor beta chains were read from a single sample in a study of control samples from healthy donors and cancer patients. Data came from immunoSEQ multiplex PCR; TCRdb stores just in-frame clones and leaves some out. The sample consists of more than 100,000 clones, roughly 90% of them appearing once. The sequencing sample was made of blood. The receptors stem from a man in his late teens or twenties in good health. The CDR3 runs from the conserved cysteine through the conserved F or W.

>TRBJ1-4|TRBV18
CASSQQGYEKLFF
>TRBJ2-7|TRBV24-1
CATSSQDSPKTYEQYF
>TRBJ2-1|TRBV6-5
CASRKYGTGGNEQFF
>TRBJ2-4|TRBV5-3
CARSLVSGGKNIQYF
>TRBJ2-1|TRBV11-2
CASSLDPISYNEQFF
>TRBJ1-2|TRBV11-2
CASSLGVGDYGYTF
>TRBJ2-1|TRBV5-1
CASFRQGGFYNEQFF
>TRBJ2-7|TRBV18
CASSPPGSYEQYF
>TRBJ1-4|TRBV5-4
CASSLWGANEKLFF
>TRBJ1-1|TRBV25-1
CASSGSGTRFTEAFF
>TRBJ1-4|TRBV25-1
CASSDLTGNEKLFF
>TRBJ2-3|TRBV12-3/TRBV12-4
CASSLGLAGQYF
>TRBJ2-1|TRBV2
CAGRGPSYNEQFF
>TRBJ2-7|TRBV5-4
CASSSDTTYEQYF
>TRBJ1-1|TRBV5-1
CASSAGFNTEAFF
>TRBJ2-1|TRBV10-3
CAITPGDGDNEQFF
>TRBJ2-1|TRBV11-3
CASSFQSSYNEQFF
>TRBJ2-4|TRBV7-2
CASSLEAKNIQYF